The 5 T cell receptor beta chains below were found in one sample sequenced in a study of T cell responses to AZD1222 COVID-19 vaccine. Using immunoSEQ multiplex PCR, the repertoire was profiled, and TCRdb retains in-frame clones only, with some absent. The sample shows 150,000 to 200,000 clones, around 90% of them seen only once. Specimen: peripheral blood, collected 28 days after the second AZD1222 dose. These receptors came from an adult who received the AZD1222 COVID-19 vaccine.

This sequence joins TRBV28 and TRBJ1-2, with D possibly TRBD1 on 6 matching bases. Trimming left V 8 bases short and J 3 bases short, with 10 bases between. CDR1 and CDR2 (germline): MDHEN, SYDVKM. CDR3 length equals 12 residues. The CDR3 reads CASRDTDYGYTF. The DNA of the CDR3 is TGTGCCAGCCGGGACACTGACTATGGCTACACCTTC.

V usage is TRBV27 and J usage is TRBJ2-7; the match to TRBD1 covers 12 bases. The length of the CDR3 is 14 residues. Germline V gives CDR1 MNHEY, CDR2 SMNVEV (reference sequence). V was clipped by 6 bases and J by 2 bases; unmatched bases: 2. The CDR3: CASRWDRGPYEQYF. The CDR3, as DNA: TGTGCCAGCAGATGGGACAGGGGGCCCTACGAGCAGTACTTC.

The chain combines TRBV7-2 with TRBJ1-1, with D unresolved. Looked up from germline, CDR1 is SGHTA and CDR2 is FQGNSA. The CDR3 is made up of 18 amino acids. Deletions cut 4 bases from V and 3 bases from J, with 24 bases between. CDR3 loop: CASSSSRGSYIRDTEAFF. The CDR3 bases are TGTGCCAGCAGCTCGAGCCGCGGCAGTTATATACGGGACACTGAAGCTTTCTTT.

The rearrangement uses TRBV7-2 and TRBJ2-7; the match to TRBD2 covers 11 bases. The CDR3 is made up of 15 amino acids. Germline V CDR1 and CDR2: SGHTA, FQGNSA. After removal of 2 bases from V and 3 bases from J, the junction contained 3 bases not matched to a gene. The CDR3 DNA sequence: TGTGCCAGCAGCTTACATCTAGCGGGGGGCTACGAGCAGTACTTC. Its protein product is CASSLHLAGGYEQYF.

DNA of the CDR3: TGTGCCAGCAGCGACACCGGGGAGCTGTTTTTT. Translation: CASSDTGELFF. The chain combines TRBV7-9 with TRBJ2-2; D call uncertain. The CDR3 totals 11 residues. V dropped 5 bases and J dropped 3 bases, with 1 base sitting between them. Germline V gene sequence: CDR1 SEHNR, CDR2 FQNEAQ (reference sequence).